This T cell receptor (beta chain) was recorded in a study of blood T cell repertoires in COVID-19 (dated by TCRdb to the early 2020s). Study-wide context: Collaborator samples came from the United States, Italy and Spain and covered acute and convalescent phases of COVID-19. The prospective study material was composed of cDNA or gDNA derived from T cells, B-cell-depleted T cells, or PBMCs. Where available, HLA class I and class II types were obtained from metadata supplied by the sample provider rather than from assay-based typing. The samples were drawn from the first 160 participants of the ongoing ImmuneRACE study and from 950 to 1,500 subjects provided by 6 global collaborators. The dataset comprised deeply sampled blood TCRbeta repertoires from subjects exposed to, actively infected with, or recovered from COVID-19. Sample metadata almost always included a de-identified subject ID, COVID-19 status, age in years and sex. The repertoires were released in a freely available public database intended as a resource for research on the immune response to SARS-CoV-2. What the research found in general, with its limitations: The quantity of clinical and demographic metadata differed by source and by participant and was supplied without curation.

Based on the germline V gene, the CDR1 and CDR2 sequences are SGHRS and YFSETQ. V lost 0 bases and J lost 4 bases, and the count of bases not matched to a germline gene is 4. The CDR3 contains 16 residues, cysteine and phenylalanine counted. Of the read, only the CDR3 DNA is kept; its 48 bases are in frame from base 1. With respect to this clone: Its antigen is still unknown. Per-base quality was not reported, and no clone a single base away is much larger than it.

TCRbeta CDR3 regions were amplified from genomic DNA using the immunoSEQ Assay, a bias-controlled multiplex PCR. Concerning the study's data processing: The number of nucleated cells in each sample was estimated from the amplification of reference gene primers within the assay. To quantify the absolute abundance of each unique TCRbeta CDR3 rearrangement, sequence reads were collapsed and filtered. For each sample, productive Simpson clonality was calculated as the square root of Simpson's diversity index over productive rearrangements. Entries here come from immuneACCESS through TCRdb and include only in-frame sequences with V and J called. Some clones fail to appear in such tables; in the studies checked, an unresolved V gene covers under half of the shortfall, and the cause of the remainder is unknown. V and J calls plus clone size are reproduced from that table; the DNA served to infer D and trimming. The sample table records about 380,000 clones; roughly 80% of these occur just once. Jointly, the top ten make up more than 0.95% of the sample.

The collaborating institutions used their own protocols to collect whole blood in K2EDTA tubes. For TCRbeta analysis, collaborators shipped samples as frozen whole blood, isolated PBMCs, or DNA extracted from either of those sample types. Here the chain combines TRBV5-1 and TRBJ2-3, with 11 central nucleotides matching TRBD2. The source of this sequence is a human donor with acute or convalescent COVID-19. The donor label of this sample is uncertain. Sequencing was performed on peripheral blood. The DNA sequence is given as TGCGCCAGCAGCTTGGTAGCGGGGGGGCCCCCAGATACGCAGTATTTT. Its amino acids are CASSLVAGGPPDTQYF.